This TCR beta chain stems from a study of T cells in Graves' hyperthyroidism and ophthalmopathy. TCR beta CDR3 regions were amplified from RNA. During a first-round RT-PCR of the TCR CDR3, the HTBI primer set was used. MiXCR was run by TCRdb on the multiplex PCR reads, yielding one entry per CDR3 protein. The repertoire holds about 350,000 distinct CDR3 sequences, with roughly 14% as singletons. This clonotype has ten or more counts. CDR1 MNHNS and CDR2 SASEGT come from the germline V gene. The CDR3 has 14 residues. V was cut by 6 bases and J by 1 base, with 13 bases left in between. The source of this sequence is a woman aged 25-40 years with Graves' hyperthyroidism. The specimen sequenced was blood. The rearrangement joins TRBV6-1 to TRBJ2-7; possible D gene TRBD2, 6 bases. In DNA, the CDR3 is TGTGCCAGCAGAAGAGGGACTGTTTCCTACGAGCAGTACTTC. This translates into CASRRGTVSYEQYF.